This T cell receptor beta chain was captured by sequencing in a study of blood T cell repertoires in COVID-19. Whole-study context: Sources were T cells, B-cell-depleted T cells, or PBMCs; the material itself was cDNA or gDNA.

V was pared by 4 bases and J by 4 bases, with 11 bases of the junction left unmatched. The CDR3 runs 15 residues. Per the germline V gene, CDR1 is SGHTS and CDR2 is YDEGEE. Per the original methods: It was from reference gene primer amplification that nucleated cell counts were estimated. TCRdb's copy holds only in-frame clones and misses some; the assay was immunoSEQ multiplex PCR. That table furnishes V, J and clone size, whereas the DNA furnished D and trimming. This sample yields 250,000 to 300,000 clones, of which 90% are seen a single time; 0.95% to 1.3% belongs to the top ten. Recovery meant two consecutive negative NP/OP PCR tests, professional clearance, or resolved symptoms.

The sequence was collected from a woman aged 30 to 39 who had recovered from COVID-19. The gene calls are TRBV5-8 and TRBJ2-7, with TRBD1 identical over 7 bases. Sample: PBMCs or T cells enriched from blood (not recorded which). The CDR3 loop is CASSETGTALYEQYF. The CDR3 region has the DNA TGTGCCAGCAGCGAGACCGGGACAGCTCTTTACGAGCAGTACTTC.